This entry features one T cell receptor (beta chain) sequence. Its antigen remains unknown. This table comes from immunoSEQ multiplex PCR, and its TCRdb copy is limited to in-frame clones, with some not included. The sample lists fewer than 200,000 clones; almost 90% were seen once. This sample was included in a study of T cell responses to AZD1222 COVID-19 vaccine. General study findings and limits: Sampled repertoires all dated from after the peak T cell response. White British donors predominated, females outnumbered males, and clonal diversity was possibly underestimated. Vaccine-associated CD4 TCRs spanned spike, dominant at 160-218 and 743-854.

The source is an adult in good health. Sample: peripheral blood, taken on day 0 of AZD1222 vaccination.

This CDR3 is CASRGEGLAGGYEQYF. The CDR3 region has the DNA TGTGCCAGCAGGGGTGAGGGTCTAGCGGGAGGGTACGAGCAGTACTTC. This chain connects TRBV4-2 to TRBJ2-7; 12 bases are a match to TRBD2. With 6 bases clipped from V and 4 bases from J, the junction kept 10 bases outside the gene matches. Per germline, CDR1 LGHNA and CDR2 YNFKEQ. This CDR3 has 16 residues.